Here is one T cell receptor (beta chain) with its context. Its antigen is currently unknown. The data stem from a study of CD8 T cells in ankylosing spondylitis. 5'-RACE, quantitative and with molecular barcodes, yielded the TCR beta libraries. TCRdb re-called the 5' RACE reads through MiXCR, storing one row per CDR3 protein. The sample has more than 600,000 distinct CDR3 sequences, around 20% seen once. Broader study findings: A TCR beta motif of 7 or 8 highly homologous variants appeared characteristic of ankylosing spondylitis blood.

This sequence originates from a male donor with ankylosing spondylitis. The sample comprised blood, either unsorted or a sorted T cell fraction (not recorded which).

CDR3 protein: CASRFPDRASEQYF. Written as DNA, the CDR3 is TGTGCCAGCAGATTTCCCGACAGGGCATCCGAGCAGTACTTC. J is TRBJ2-7 and V is TRBV12-3 or TRBV12-4, with 7 bases matching TRBD1. There are 14 residues in the CDR3. Trimming took 6 bases from V and 6 from J; bases not matched to a gene: 11.